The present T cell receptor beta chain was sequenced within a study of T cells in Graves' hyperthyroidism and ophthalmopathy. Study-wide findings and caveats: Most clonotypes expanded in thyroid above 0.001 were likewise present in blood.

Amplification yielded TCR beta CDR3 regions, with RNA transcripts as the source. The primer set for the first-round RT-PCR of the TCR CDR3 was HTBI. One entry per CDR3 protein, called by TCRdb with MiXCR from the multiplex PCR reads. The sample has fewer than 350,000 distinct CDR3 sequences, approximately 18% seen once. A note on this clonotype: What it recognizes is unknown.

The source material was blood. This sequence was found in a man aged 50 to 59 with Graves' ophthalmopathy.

The CDR3 DNA reads TGTGCCAGCAGCTATAGGAGTAGCGGTGAGCAGTTCTTC. Its protein product is CASSYRSSGEQFF. V usage is TRBV7-2 and J usage is TRBJ2-7; D is perhaps TRBD2 (6 bases). The J call may be wrong; the DNA end is better matched by TRBJ2-1. Looked up from germline, CDR1 is SGHTA and CDR2 is FQGNSA. The length of the CDR3 is 13 residues.